This TCR beta chain was identified during a study of T cells in localized non-small cell lung cancer. The method was immunoSEQ multiplex PCR; TCRdb's version includes in-frame clones alone and lacks a portion of them. The sample yields about 74,000 clones, about 81% seen once. General observations from the study: A denser population of T cells in blood accompanied longer overall survival. Since sequencing was restricted to only one region of the tumor, intratumor heterogeneity remains a possibility. Peak T cell clonality was found in uninvolved adjacent lung, exceeding tumor. In adjacent lung, a median about 50 of the top 100 tumor clones were found.

The CDR3 has 15 residues. The germline V gene has CDR1 MDHEN and CDR2 SYDVKM. Deletions cut 3 bases from V and 0 bases from J, with 9 bases between. Remarks on this clone: Antigen specificity is unknown.

The rearrangement links TRBV28 to TRBJ2-1; D gene unclear. This receptor was obtained from a female donor over 55 with stage I lung adenocarcinoma. The source was peripheral blood, collected before any cancer treatment. The DNA of the CDR3 is TGTGCCAGCAGTTTGGTAGGCCCCTCCTACAATGAGCAGTTCTTC. Residues: CASSLVGPSYNEQFF.